Listed below are T cell receptor beta chains from one sample, sequenced in a study of blood T cell repertoires in COVID-19. TCRdb's table, derived via immunoSEQ multiplex PCR, lists solely in-frame clones and lacks some. Among 300,000 to 450,000 clones, around 87% were seen once, and the ten largest hold under 11%. Sequences were obtained from peripheral blood. The receptors stem from a woman aged 25 to 39 with COVID-19, enrolled during active disease. The CDR3 runs from the conserved cysteine through the conserved F or W. The order of the fields is J gene, D gene, clone size, V gene, CDR3 DNA, CDR3 protein. A D gene is named only where the DNA matches it firmly. Size is omitted from some rows. Given values are once, few, many or a class for expanded clones.

TRBJ2-4 | NA | NA | TRBV19 | TGTGCCGACAGCCCCTTAGCCAAAAACATTCAGTACTTC | CADSPLAKNIQYF
TRBJ2-5 | TRBD2 | NA | TRBV7-3 | TGTGCCAGCAGGCTCCGCGGGAGTGGGCAAGAGACCCAGTACTTC | CASRLRGSGQETQYF
TRBJ2-5 | TRBD1 | once | TRBV7-3 | TGTGCCAGCAGCCGGGACAGGGGGTCGGCAGAGACCCAGTACTTC | CASSRDRGSAETQYF
TRBJ2-1 | NA | NA | TRBV6-5 | TGTGCCAGCGGGCCAGCAGGGTTGAATGAGCAGTTCTTC | CASGPAGLNEQFF
TRBJ2-5 | NA | few | TRBV7-3 | TGTGCCAGCAGCAGCGACGGCGGAACAAAGACCCAGTACTTC | CASSSDGGTKTQYF
TRBJ2-7 | NA | NA | TRBV10-3 | TGTGCCATCAGTGTGGGGGGGCGCAGCTCCTACGAGCAGTACTTC | CAISVGGRSSYEQYF
TRBJ1-5 | TRBD1 | once | TRBV3-1/TRBV3-2 | TGTGCCAGCAGCCAGACAGGGGGTAGGAATCAGCCCCAGCATTTT | CASSQTGGRNQPQHF
TRBJ2-5 | NA | NA | TRBV27 | TGTGCCAGCAGTTTAGGGACAAATGAAGGTTCGGGATGGGAGACCCAGTACTTC | CASSLGTNEGSGWETQYF
TRBJ2-1 | TRBD1 | NA | TRBV7-3 | TGTGCCAGCAGCGCCGGGACAGGGCGAAATGAGCAGTTCTTC | CASSAGTGRNEQFF
TRBJ2-4 | TRBD1 | NA | TRBV11-2 | TGTGCCAGCAGCTTGGAGGCAGGGGGAAACATTCAGTACTTC | CASSLEAGGNIQYF
TRBJ2-2 | TRBD1 | NA | TRBV11-2 | TGTGCCAGCAGCCTCAGGACAGGGGGCACCGGGGAGCTGTTTTTT | CASSLRTGGTGELFF
TRBJ2-7 | TRBD1 | NA | TRBV7-8 | TGTGCCAGCAGCCGACAGGGATCCCACGAGCAGTACTTC | CASSRQGSHEQYF
TRBJ2-7 | NA | NA | TRBV7-2 | TGTGCCAGCAGCGGTTTAGGGGCCTACGAGCAGTACTTC | CASSGLGAYEQYF
TRBJ1-2 | NA | NA | TRBV7-2 | TGTGCCAGCAGCTTATACGGCGGGAACTATGGCTACACCTTC | CASSLYGGNYGYTF
TRBJ2-3 | TRBD2 | once | TRBV4-1 | TGCGCCAGCAGCCAAAAAGCGGGAGGAGCAGATACGCAGTATTTT | CASSQKAGGADTQYF
TRBJ2-3 | TRBD1 | NA | TRBV11-2 | TGTGCCAGCAGCGATGGGACAGGGATGTCAGATACGCAGTATTTT | CASSDGTGMSDTQYF
TRBJ2-7 | NA | NA | TRBV28 | TGTGCCAGCAGTCTCATCTCGCGCGAGCAGTACTTC | CASSLISREQYF
TRBJ2-1 | TRBD2 | many | TRBV4-3 | TGCGCCAGCAGCCCCGGGACTAGCGACTACAATGAGCAGTTCTTC | CASSPGTSDYNEQFF
TRBJ2-1 | TRBD2 | NA | TRBV2 | TGTGCCAGCAGACTGGGACTAGCCAATGAGCAGTTCTTC | CASRLGLANEQFF
TRBJ1-2 | TRBD1 | few | TRBV4-1 | TGCGCCAGCAGCCCACCTCAGGGGGCGGGCGGCTACACCTTC | CASSPPQGAGGYTF
TRBJ2-7 | TRBD2 | NA | TRBV14 | TGTGCCAGCAGCCAGACCAGACTAGCGGCCTACGAGCAGTACTTC | CASSQTRLAAYEQYF
TRBJ1-5 | TRBD1 | once | TRBV19 | TGTGCGGCACAGGGGGCGGGTCAGCCCCAGCATTTT | CAAQGAGQPQHF
TRBJ1-5 | NA | NA | TRBV24-1 | TGTGCCACCAGTGATTTGGGGGGGCAGCCCCAGCATTTT | CATSDLGGQPQHF
TRBJ1-2 | NA | NA | TRBV12-3/TRBV12-4 | TGTGCCAGCAGTTTAGGCTCCCGCGGGGGCTACACCTTC | CASSLGSRGGYTF
TRBJ1-4 | NA | once | TRBV6-5 | TGTGCCAGCAGTCCCAATGGGGCAACGCGTGAAAAACTGTTTTTT | CASSPNGATREKLFF
TRBJ2-4 | NA | once | TRBV5-6 | TGTGCCAGCAGCCTCAGGGGAAGTGCCAAAAACATTCAGTACTTC | CASSLRGSAKNIQYF
TRBJ1-1 | NA | NA | TRBV10-3 | TGTGCCATCAGTGAGCTGAGGGAGAACACTGAAGCTTTCTTT | CAISELRENTEAFF
TRBJ2-7 | TRBD1 | NA | TRBV5-1 | TGCGCCAGCAGCATAACAGGGGTCGAGCAGTACTTC | CASSITGVEQYF
TRBJ2-2 | TRBD2 | few | TRBV6-6 | TGTGCCAGCAGTACCCCTAGCGGGAGAAACACCGGGGAGCTGTTTTTT | CASSTPSGRNTGELFF
TRBJ2-7 | NA | NA | TRBV29-1 | TGCAGCGTTTCTTCGGGTTACGAGCAGTACTTC | CSVSSGYEQYF
TRBJ1-2 | TRBD1 | NA | TRBV7-2 | TGTGCCAGCAGCCCTACAGGGGGCGCTAACTATGGCTACACCTTC | CASSPTGGANYGYTF
TRBJ2-6 | NA | NA | TRBV10-2 | TGCGCCAGCAGTGGGGGCCTTGGGACTGGGGCCAACGTCCTGACTTTC | CASSGGLGTGANVLTF
TRBJ1-1 | NA | NA | TRBV28 | TGTGCCAGCAGTTTCCCCCTAGGCGAACTTAACACTGAAGCTTTCTTT | CASSFPLGELNTEAFF
TRBJ1-2 | NA | NA | TRBV5-4 | TGTGCCAGCAGCTTGGGATGGCAGGTCGACAACTATGGCTACACCTTC | CASSLGWQVDNYGYTF
TRBJ2-2 | TRBD2 | NA | TRBV15 | TGTGCCACCAGCAGAGACCCCACCCGGGGGAGGGACACCGGGGAGCTGTTTTTT | CATSRDPTRGRDTGELFF
TRBJ1-2 | NA | NA | TRBV9 | TGTGCCAGCAGCGTAGGACAGAAGTATGGCTACACCTTC | CASSVGQKYGYTF
TRBJ1-2 | NA | NA | TRBV6-1 | TGTGCCAGCAGTGAAATGGACGGGAGGTATGGCTACACCTTC | CASSEMDGRYGYTF
TRBJ1-5 | NA | NA | TRBV19 | TGTGCCAGTAGTATAGGTCTAGACTGGAATCAGCCCCAGCATTTT | CASSIGLDWNQPQHF
TRBJ1-5 | NA | NA | TRBV2 | TGTGCCAGCAGCGGCTCCGGGGGAAGAAATCAGCCCCAGCATTTT | CASSGSGGRNQPQHF
TRBJ2-7 | TRBD1 | once | TRBV11-2 | TGTGCCAGCAGCTTATGGGACAGGGACCGCGAGCAGTACTTC | CASSLWDRDREQYF
TRBJ1-4 | NA | once | TRBV6-5 | TGTGCCAGCCTACAGGGTGAAAAACTGTTTTTT | CASLQGEKLFF
TRBJ2-7 | NA | NA | TRBV2 | TGTGCCAGCAGTGGGTGGGCCCACTCCTACGAGCAGTACTTC | CASSGWAHSYEQYF